This entry features one TCR beta chain sequence. Other DNA sequences in the same sample also yield this CDR3. This sample is part of a study of shared clonotypes between healthy human individuals. Sequencing was performed with immunoSEQ multiplex PCR; in TCRdb, only in-frame clones are kept and a portion is missing. The table shows some 1.5 million clones, with about 98% occurring only once. Germline values: CDR1 SGHNT, CDR2 YYREEE (reference sequence). The trim removed 2 bases at V and 7 bases at J, leaving 5 bases unmatched. The CDR3 covers 15 residues. This chain joins TRBV5-4 and TRBJ2-1; 11 positions agree with TRBD1. The receptor was derived from a young man in good health. Sample: naive CD4+ T cells sorted from blood. Noted subset: CD45RA+ positively selected. DNA of the CDR3: TGTGCCAGCAGCTTCCCGGGACAGGGGGGGAATGAGCAGTTCTTC. As protein: CASSFPGQGGNEQFF.